The TCR beta chain described here comes from a study of blood T cell repertoires in COVID-19. Using immunoSEQ multiplex PCR, the repertoire was profiled, and TCRdb retains in-frame clones only, with some absent. Among 50,000 or so clones listed, 90% were seen once. The CDR3 runs to 17 residues. Trimming removed 5 bases from V and 8 bases from J, with 24 bases in between. Germline CDR1 is SGHAT and CDR2 is FQNNGV. In this sample, this clone turned up once. The chain carries TRBV11-2 and TRBJ1-4; unclear D gene. The sequence came from a human donor in a cohort sampled during active COVID-19. Sequencing was performed on peripheral blood. As DNA, the CDR3 is TGTGCCAGCAGCCCAAGAGGGCCAGATGGTATGGTAGAAAAACTGTTTTTT. This gives the protein CASSPRGPDGMVEKLFF.